A selection of T cell receptor beta chains follows, all from one sample in a study of Ad26.COV2.S vaccination and SARS-CoV-2 variants. Using immunoSEQ multiplex PCR, the repertoire was profiled, and TCRdb retains in-frame clones only, with some absent. The data show approximately 350,000 clones, with around 87% seen just once and around 3.6% held by the top ten. Sequenced here: peripheral blood, sampled in a trial of Ad26.COV2.S vaccine versus placebo. Receptor source: a person aged 18-65 years who received the Ad26.COV2.S COVID-19 vaccine or a placebo. CDR3s include the opening cysteine and the closing phenylalanine or tryptophan. Each record gives: V gene, clone size, CDR3 length, J gene, D gene, CDR3 protein, CDR3 DNA. A D gene is named only where the DNA matches it firmly. The size entry is marked missing in some rows and otherwise reads once, few, many or a size class.

TRBV4-1	-	17	TRBJ2-2	TRBD2	CASSQEAGGAGTGELFF	TGCGCCAGCAGCCAAGAGGCCGGGGGGGCTGGAACCGGGGAGCTGTTTTTT
TRBV7-2	once	19	TRBJ1-2	TRBD1	CASSFRHIISTGENYGYTF	TGTGCCAGCAGCTTCCGACATATTATCTCGACAGGGGAGAACTATGGCTACACCTTC
TRBV7-2	few	14	TRBJ1-5	-	CASSSWGANQPQHF	TGTGCCAGCAGTTCATGGGGGGCTAATCAGCCCCAGCATTTT
TRBV6-2/TRBV6-3	-	16	TRBJ1-6	-	CASSPNPPMEASPLHF	TGTGCCAGCAGTCCCAACCCACCGATGGAGGCTTCACCCCTCCACTTT
TRBV5-1	-	15	TRBJ2-3	TRBD2	CASSLGLAGVDTQYF	TGCGCCAGCAGCTTGGGGCTAGCGGGGGTAGATACGCAGTATTTT
TRBV18	-	16	TRBJ2-2	-	CASSPALAMNTGELFF	TGTGCCAGCTCACCCGCGCTAGCCATGAACACCGGGGAGCTGTTTTTT
TRBV7-3	-	15	TRBJ2-1	-	CASSLMGLADNEQFF	TGTGCCAGCAGCTTAATGGGGTTAGCGGACAATGAGCAGTTCTTC
TRBV4-1	-	15	TRBJ1-1	-	CASSQAPTGYTEAFF	TGCGCCAGCAGCCAAGCCCCAACAGGGTATACTGAAGCTTTCTTT
TRBV21-1	-	20	TRBJ1-6	-	CASSTKKGLGRVKVNSPLHF	TGTGCCAGCAGCACTAAAAAGGGCCTGGGCAGGGTAAAAGTTAATTCACCCCTCCACTTT
TRBV19	-	15	TRBJ1-3	-	CASSVTRVTGNTIYF	TGTGCCAGTAGTGTCACCAGGGTTACTGGAAACACCATATATTTT
TRBV3-1/TRBV3-2	-	14	TRBJ1-1	-	CASSQEWQDTEAFF	TGTGCCAGCAGCCAAGAATGGCAGGACACTGAAGCTTTCTTT
TRBV4-2	-	15	TRBJ1-2	-	CASSQYRDPVYGYTF	TGTGCCAGCAGCCAATACAGGGACCCCGTCTATGGCTACACCTTC
TRBV9	-	15	TRBJ2-5	TRBD1	CASSVVGTGEETQYF	TGTGCCAGCAGCGTAGTAGGGACAGGGGAGGAGACCCAGTACTTC
TRBV25-1	-	14	TRBJ2-3	-	CASSDHRVPDTQYF	TGTGCCAGCAGTGATCACAGGGTCCCAGATACGCAGTATTTT
TRBV6-5	-	12	TRBJ2-3	-	CASAGAADTQYF	TGTGCCAGCGCCGGAGCGGCAGATACGCAGTATTTT
TRBV19	-	17	TRBJ2-7	TRBD1	CASSPAASGQGSYEQYF	TGTGCCAGTAGTCCTGCGGCCTCGGGACAGGGATCCTACGAGCAGTACTTC
TRBV6-2/TRBV6-3	-	15	TRBJ2-5	TRBD2	CASSSPSGGKETQYF	TGTGCCAGCAGCTCCCCTAGCGGGGGTAAAGAGACCCAGTACTTC
TRBV30	-	13	TRBJ2-7	TRBD2	CAWSDGGAYEQYF	TGTGCCTGGAGCGACGGGGGGGCCTACGAGCAGTACTTC
TRBV20-1	-	17	TRBJ2-7	TRBD2	CSASARSSGLPSYEQYF	TGCAGTGCTAGTGCCCGATCCTCGGGACTACCGTCCTACGAGCAGTACTTC
TRBV19	-	14	TRBJ1-2	-	CASHAGGAPGGYTF	TGTGCCAGTCACGCCGGCGGGGCGCCGGGCGGCTACACCTTC
TRBV29-1	-	13	TRBJ1-1	-	CSVGPHVNTEAFF	TGCAGCGTCGGTCCCCATGTGAACACTGAAGCTTTCTTT
TRBV13	-	16	TRBJ2-1	TRBD2	CASSLDEGGTYNEQFF	TGTGCCAGCAGCTTAGACGAGGGAGGGACCTACAATGAGCAGTTCTTC
TRBV7-6	-	16	TRBJ2-3	TRBD2	CASSPGLAGGRHTQYF	TGTGCCAGCAGCCCCGGACTAGCGGGGGGGAGGCATACGCAGTATTTT
TRBV5-1	once	16	TRBJ2-1	-	CASSLLVDVVYNEQFF	TGCGCCAGCAGCTTGTTAGTGGACGTAGTATACAATGAGCAGTTCTTC
TRBV7-9	-	15	TRBJ2-2	TRBD1	CASSSGQGSTGELFF	TGTGCCAGCAGCTCGGGACAGGGTTCCACCGGGGAGCTGTTTTTT
TRBV5-1	once	15	TRBJ2-2	-	CASSLRGRNTGELFF	TGCGCCAGCAGCTTGAGAGGGAGGAACACCGGGGAGCTGTTTTTT
TRBV2	-	15	TRBJ2-7	TRBD2	CASSDGGVGRYEQYF	TGTGCCAGCAGTGACGGGGGGGTGGGCAGGTACGAGCAGTACTTC
TRBV23-1	-	16	TRBJ2-6	-	CASSQSGDSGANVLTF	TGCGCCAGCAGTCAATCAGGTGACTCTGGGGCCAACGTCCTGACTTTC
TRBV27	-	15	TRBJ1-6	-	CASSLSKAGDSPLHF	TGTGCCAGCAGTTTATCGAAGGCGGGGGATTCACCCCTCCACTTT
TRBV2	few	14	TRBJ1-5	-	CASSADGVGQPQHF	TGTGCCAGCAGCGCCGACGGGGTTGGTCAGCCCCAGCATTTT
TRBV19	once	15	TRBJ1-1	-	CASRGRRNMNTEAFF	TGTGCCAGTAGAGGGAGGAGGAACATGAACACTGAAGCTTTCTTT
TRBV6-5	-	13	TRBJ1-1	TRBD1	CASKQGINTEAFF	TGTGCCAGTAAACAGGGGATAAACACTGAAGCTTTCTTT
TRBV5-1	-	14	TRBJ2-3	-	CASSLDRATDTQYF	TGCGCCAGCAGCTTGGACAGAGCCACAGATACGCAGTATTTT
TRBV4-3	-	16	TRBJ1-1	TRBD1	CASSQDAGQGGAEAFF	TGCGCCAGCAGCCAAGATGCGGGACAGGGAGGAGCTGAAGCTTTCTTT
TRBV6-5	-	13	TRBJ1-2	-	CASSDVLVGGYTF	TGTGCCAGCAGCGACGTATTAGTGGGTGGCTACACCTTC
TRBV30	-	11	TRBJ2-7	-	CAWSGAYEQYF	TGTGCCTGGAGTGGGGCTTACGAGCAGTACTTC
TRBV7-6	-	11	TRBJ2-5	-	CASSLQETQYF	TGTGCCAGCAGCCTCCAAGAGACCCAGTACTTC
TRBV29-1	-	14	TRBJ1-2	TRBD1	CSVIDRDRVKGYTF	TGCAGCGTTATCGACCGGGACAGGGTTAAGGGCTACACCTTC
TRBV25-1	-	14	TRBJ2-7	-	CASSDAIGTYEQYF	TGTGCCAGCAGTGATGCTATAGGGACTTACGAGCAGTACTTC
TRBV5-1	-	14	TRBJ2-5	-	CASSLYGTEETQYF	TGCGCCAGCAGCTTGTATGGTACCGAAGAGACCCAGTACTTC
TRBV2	-	15	TRBJ1-2	-	CASSVGEGINYGYTF	TGTGCCAGCAGTGTGGGGGAGGGTATAAACTATGGCTACACCTTC